This entry describes one T cell receptor (beta chain). As originally analysed: Reference gene primer amplification gave nucleated cell count estimates. The table came from immunoSEQ multiplex PCR; TCRdb's copy has only in-frame clones and leaves some out. Clone size and V and J calls were adopted from that table, with D and trimming inferred from the DNA. In the table there are some 190,000 clones, over 75% of which are singletons. This sample was taken from a study of blood T cell repertoires in COVID-19. The V gene end was trimmed by 4 bases and the J gene end by 7 bases; junction bases not matched to a gene: 8. Germline loops: CDR1 LGHDT, CDR2 YNNKEL (reference sequence). This CDR3 is 14 amino acids long.

The clonotype originates from an elderly man with COVID-19, enrolled during active disease. The material sequenced was peripheral blood. The rearrangement uses TRBV3-1 (or the pseudogene TRBV3-2) and TRBJ1-1; 8 bases fit TRBD1. The CDR3 loop is CASSPRQGYGEAFF. CDR3 coding DNA: TGTGCCAGCAGCCCCCGACAGGGGTACGGTGAAGCTTTCTTT.